The 13 T cell receptor beta chains below were found in one sample sequenced in a study of cytomegalovirus exposure and HLA in healthy donors (dated by TCRdb to about 2017). Libraries were constructed by the immunoSEQ multiplex PCR assay. Held by TCRdb, this immuneACCESS table contains in-frame sequences only and omits some clones. Under half of the omission traces to an unresolved V gene where checked; the cause of the rest is unknown. Counted in this sample were 300,000 to 400,000 clones; roughly 88% of them appeared once. Over 0.75% of the sample is taken by the ten largest. The sample consisted of PBMCs. The receptor source for this set is a woman aged 18-35 years in good health and CMV-seronegative.

The gene calls are TRBV20-1 and TRBJ2-7; D not resolved. Germline V gene sequence: CDR1 DFQATT, CDR2 SNEGSKA (reference sequence). V dropped 2 bases and J dropped 4 bases, with 6 bases sitting between them. The CDR3 consists of 11 residues. CDR3: CSARPLYEQYF. The CDR3 DNA reads TGCAGTGCTAGACCTCTTTACGAGCAGTACTTC.

This clone was observed once. The chain combines TRBV27 with TRBJ2-3; TRBD2 agrees at 11 bases. The CDR3 is 19 residues long. Trimming removed 2 bases from V and 8 bases from J; junction bases left unmatched: 18. Looked up from germline, CDR1 is MNHEY and CDR2 is SMNVEV (reference sequence). CDR3 region: CASSLTGLAADYLRSTQYF. The CDR3 nucleotides are TGTGCCAGCAGTTTAACGGGACTAGCGGCCGACTACCTCCGATCTACGCAGTATTTT.

The chain recombines TRBV13 with TRBJ2-1; 7 nucleotides agree with TRBD2. CDR1 and CDR2 from the germline V gene are PRHDT and FYEKMQ (reference sequence). Trimming cost V 8 bases and J 0 bases; bases outside gene matches: 10. This CDR3 region has 16 residues. This chain's CDR3 is CASVGRGTSSYNEQFF. CDR3 in DNA: TGTGCCAGCGTAGGGCGGGGGACGAGCTCCTACAATGAGCAGTTCTTC.

This chain joins TRBV29-1 and TRBJ2-3, with a weak D call TRBD2 (5 bases). V gave up 8 bases and J gave up 2 bases, with 20 bases separating them. CDR1 is SQVTM and CDR2 is ANQGSEA in the germline V gene. The CDR3 is made up of 15 amino acids. CDR3 bases: TGCAGCTCCTCCCCGGGAACTAAAATCACAGATACGCAGTATTTT. This encodes CSSSPGTKITDTQYF.

The chain employs TRBV27 and TRBJ1-2; D perhaps matches TRBD1 (6 bases). The CDR3 consists of 14 residues. The V end was cut by 8 bases, the J end by 4 bases, with 17 bases between. CDR1 and CDR2 (germline): MNHEY, SMNVEV (reference sequence). This chain's CDR3 is CASQRGGAGYGYTF. The CDR3 coding sequence is TGTGCCAGCCAACGGGGGGGGGCCGGCTATGGCTACACCTTC.

This clone was picked up a small number of times. The chain has TRBV19 and TRBJ2-7; 10 nucleotides match TRBD1. Germline V gives CDR1 LNHDA, CDR2 SQIVND (reference sequence). Trimming cost V 6 bases and J 7 bases; bases outside gene matches: 9. The CDR3 has 14 residues. CDR3 sequence: CASSTGGTGEEQYF. CDR3 in DNA: TGTGCCAGTAGCACCGGCGGGACAGGGGAAGAGCAGTACTTC.

The chain joins TRBV5-4 to TRBJ2-7, with 7 positions matching TRBD1. This CDR3 comprises 15 residues. In germline, CDR1 is SGHNT, CDR2 YYREEE (reference sequence). The J segment lost 4 bases and the V segment lost 7 bases, leaving 14 bases of the junction unmatched. CDR3 protein: CASGGMPGQSYEQYF. Written as DNA, the CDR3 is TGTGCCAGCGGTGGAATGCCGGGACAGTCTTACGAGCAGTACTTC.

The chain combines TRBV7-8 with TRBJ1-5, with 9 bases identical to TRBD1. The CDR3 loop spans 16 amino acids. Germline trimming cut 5 bases from V and 2 bases from J; bases unmatched to any gene: 7. From germline, CDR1 is SGHVS and CDR2 FQNEAQ. The CDR3 bases are TGTGCCAGCAGCCCTTACAGGACAGGGGGCAATCAGCCCCAGCATTTT. Amino acids: CASSPYRTGGNQPQHF.

The chain combines TRBV5-4 with TRBJ1-2; D gene unclear. The CDR3 covers 14 residues. Germline-derived CDR1 and CDR2 are SGHNT and YYREEE (reference sequence). Deletions cut 2 bases from V and 0 bases from J, with 8 bases between. DNA for the CDR3: TGTGCCAGCAGCTTCTTCGGGGCTAACTATGGCTACACCTTC. Translating gives CASSFFGANYGYTF.

The chain links TRBV29-1 to TRBJ2-5, with 8 bases matching TRBD1. V was clipped by 7 bases and J by 5 bases; unmatched bases: 12. The CDR3 is 14 amino acids. CDR1 is SQVTM and CDR2 is ANQGSEA in the germline V gene. CDR3 nucleotide sequence: TGCAGCGCACTTATACCGACAGGGGTGGAGACCCAGTACTTC. It specifies CSALIPTGVETQYF.

The chain joins TRBV6-5 to TRBJ1-1; D unresolved. The CDR3 consists of 15 residues. The V end was cut by 2 bases, the J end by 0 bases, with 10 bases between. Germline CDR1 reads MNHEY; CDR2 reads SVGAGI. The CDR3 loop reads CASSYGLDVNTEAFF. CDR3 coding DNA: TGTGCCAGCAGTTACGGGCTGGATGTGAACACTGAAGCTTTCTTT.

The V gene is TRBV7-6, the J gene TRBJ2-7; D may be TRBD2 (5 bases). V gave up 0 bases and J gave up 6 bases, with 18 bases separating them. CDR3 length equals 16 residues. Per the germline V gene, CDR1 is SGHVS and CDR2 is FNYEAQ. The CDR3, as DNA: TGTGCCAGCAGCTTAGCCCGAGGTAGAGGGTCGGGCGAGCAGTACTTC. It yields the protein CASSLARGRGSGEQYF.

V is TRBV6-4 and J is TRBJ2-1; TRBD2 matches at 14 bases. Trimming cost V 7 bases and J 9 bases; bases outside gene matches: 11. CDR3 size: 16 residues. CDR1 MRHNA and CDR2 SNTAGT come from the germline V gene. CDR3 sequence: CASKVEGGLAGVEQFF. CDR3 nucleotide sequence: TGTGCCAGCAAAGTCGAAGGGGGACTAGCGGGAGTTGAGCAGTTCTTC.